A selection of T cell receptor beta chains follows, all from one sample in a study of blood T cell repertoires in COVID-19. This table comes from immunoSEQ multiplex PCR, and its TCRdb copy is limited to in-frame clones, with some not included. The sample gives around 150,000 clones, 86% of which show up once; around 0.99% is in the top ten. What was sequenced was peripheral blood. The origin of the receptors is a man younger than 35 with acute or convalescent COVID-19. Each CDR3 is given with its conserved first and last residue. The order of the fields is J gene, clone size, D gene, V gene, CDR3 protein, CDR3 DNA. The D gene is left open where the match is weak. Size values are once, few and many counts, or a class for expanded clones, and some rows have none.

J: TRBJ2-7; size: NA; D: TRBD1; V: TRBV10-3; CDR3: CAISESLGQGSYEQYF; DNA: TGTGCCATCAGTGAGTCGTTGGGACAGGGCTCCTACGAGCAGTACTTC
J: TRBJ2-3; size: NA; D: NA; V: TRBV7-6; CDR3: CASSSGPFTGGDTQYF; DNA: TGTGCCAGCAGCTCGGGCCCGTTTACCGGGGGAGATACGCAGTATTTT
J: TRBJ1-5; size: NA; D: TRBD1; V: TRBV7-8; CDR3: CASSPDRGSNQPQHF; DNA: TGTGCCAGCAGCCCGGACAGGGGAAGCAATCAGCCCCAGCATTTT
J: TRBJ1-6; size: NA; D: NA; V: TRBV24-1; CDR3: CATSDRVRDNSPLHF; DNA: TGTGCCACCAGTGACAGGGTTCGGGATAATTCACCCCTCCACTTT
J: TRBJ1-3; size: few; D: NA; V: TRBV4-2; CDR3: CASSQALLPGSGNTIYF; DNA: TGTGCCAGCAGCCAAGCCCTTTTGCCGGGCTCTGGAAACACCATATATTTT
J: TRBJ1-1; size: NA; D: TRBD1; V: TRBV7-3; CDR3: CASSSWDRGEAFF; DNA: TGTGCCAGCAGCTCATGGGACAGGGGTGAAGCTTTCTTT
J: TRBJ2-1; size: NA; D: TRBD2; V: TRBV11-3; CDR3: CASSLIAGGRDEQFF; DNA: TGTGCCAGCAGCTTAATAGCGGGGGGGCGTGATGAGCAGTTCTTC
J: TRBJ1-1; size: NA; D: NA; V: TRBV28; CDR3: CASTLDQASNTEAFF; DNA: TGTGCCAGCACCTTAGATCAGGCGTCCAACACTGAAGCTTTCTTT
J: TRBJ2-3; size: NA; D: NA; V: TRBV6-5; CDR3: CASSYRGASTDTQYF; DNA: TGTGCCAGCAGTTACCGCGGGGCTAGCACAGATACGCAGTATTTT
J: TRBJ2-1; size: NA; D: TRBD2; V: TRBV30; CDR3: CAWGIAGGYNEQFF; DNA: TGTGCCTGGGGAATAGCGGGGGGTTACAATGAGCAGTTCTTC
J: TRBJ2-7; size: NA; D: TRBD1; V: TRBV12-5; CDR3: CASGLDQGANEQYF; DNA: TGTGCTAGTGGTTTGGACCAGGGGGCAAACGAGCAGTACTTC
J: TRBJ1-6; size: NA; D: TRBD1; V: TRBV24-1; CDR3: CATNDSSRDRTLWYNSPLHF; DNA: TGTGCCACCAATGATAGTTCGCGGGACAGAACTTTATGGTATAATTCACCCCTCCACTTT
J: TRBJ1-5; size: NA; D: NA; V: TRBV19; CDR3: CASGEYSNQPQHF; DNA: TGTGCCTCAGGGGAGTATAGCAATCAGCCCCAGCATTTT
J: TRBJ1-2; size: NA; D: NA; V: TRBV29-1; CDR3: CSVNGYRETYYGYTF; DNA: TGCAGCGTAAACGGCTACAGGGAGACTTACTATGGCTACACCTTC
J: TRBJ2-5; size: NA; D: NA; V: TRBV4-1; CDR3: CASSQDGRREETQYF; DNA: TGCGCCAGCAGCCAAGATGGGCGGCGGGAAGAGACCCAGTACTTC
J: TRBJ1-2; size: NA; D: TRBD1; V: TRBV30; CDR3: CAWSVSGQGRKYGYTF; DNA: TGTGCCTGGAGTGTGTCGGGACAGGGGCGGAAATATGGCTACACCTTC
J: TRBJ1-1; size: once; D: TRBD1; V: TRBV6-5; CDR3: CASSWGQTNTEAFF; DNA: TGTGCCAGCAGTTGGGGACAGACGAACACTGAAGCTTTCTTT
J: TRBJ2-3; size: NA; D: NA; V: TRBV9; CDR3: CASSVDRDSGTDTQYF; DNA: TGTGCCAGCAGCGTCGACAGGGACTCTGGCACAGATACGCAGTATTTT
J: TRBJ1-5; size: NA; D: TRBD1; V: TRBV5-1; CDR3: CASSMTGDQPQHF; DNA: TGCGCCAGCAGCATGACAGGGGATCAGCCCCAGCATTTT
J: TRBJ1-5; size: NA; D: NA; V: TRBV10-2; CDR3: CASSVGRDNQPQHF; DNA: TGCGCCAGCAGTGTGGGCCGAGACAATCAGCCCCAGCATTTT
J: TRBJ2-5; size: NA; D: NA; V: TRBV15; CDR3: CATSRVRASKGETQYF; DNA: TGTGCCACCAGCAGAGTGCGGGCTTCTAAAGGAGAGACCCAGTACTTC
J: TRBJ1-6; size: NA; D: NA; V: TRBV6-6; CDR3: CASSPLISVALRDSPLHF; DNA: TGTGCCAGCAGTCCCCTCATTTCGGTTGCCCTAAGAGATTCACCCCTCCACTTT
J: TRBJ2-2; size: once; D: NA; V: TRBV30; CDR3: CAWSRDSENTGELFF; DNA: TGTGCCTGGAGTCGGGACTCCGAGAACACCGGGGAGCTGTTTTTT
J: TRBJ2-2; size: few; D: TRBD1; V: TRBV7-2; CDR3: CATGGDDTGELFF; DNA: TGTGCCACAGGGGGCGATGACACCGGGGAGCTGTTTTTT
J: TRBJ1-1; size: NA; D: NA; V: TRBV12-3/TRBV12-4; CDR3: CASSSRNTEAFF; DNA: TGTGCCAGCAGTTCCCGGAACACTGAAGCTTTCTTT
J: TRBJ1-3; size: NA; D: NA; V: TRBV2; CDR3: CASRRSGLGDSTIYF; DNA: TGTGCCAGCAGGAGATCCGGCCTAGGGGATAGCACCATATATTTT
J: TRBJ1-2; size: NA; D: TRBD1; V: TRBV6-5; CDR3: CASSSTGTGYYGYTF; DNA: TGTGCCAGCAGTTCGACCGGGACAGGGTACTATGGCTACACCTTC
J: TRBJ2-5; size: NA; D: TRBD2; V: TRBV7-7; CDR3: CASSLAGGLETQYF; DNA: TGTGCCAGCAGCTTGGCGGGGGGGCTAGAGACCCAGTACTTC
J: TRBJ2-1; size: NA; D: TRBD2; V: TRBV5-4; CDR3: CASSSVGTRPNEQFF; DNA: TGTGCCAGCAGTTCCGTCGGGACTAGACCCAATGAGCAGTTCTTC
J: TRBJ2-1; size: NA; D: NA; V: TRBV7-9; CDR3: CASSIRDWGLGEQFF; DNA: TGTGCCAGCAGCATCCGGGACTGGGGTCTGGGTGAGCAGTTCTTC
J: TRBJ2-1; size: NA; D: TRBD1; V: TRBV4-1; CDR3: CASSQDEGANSSDEQFF; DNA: TGCGCCAGCAGCCAAGATGAGGGGGCGAATAGCAGTGATGAGCAGTTCTTC
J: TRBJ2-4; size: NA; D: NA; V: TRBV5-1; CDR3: CASSLVEGEDIQYF; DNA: TGCGCCAGCAGCTTGGTAGAGGGAGAGGACATTCAGTACTTC
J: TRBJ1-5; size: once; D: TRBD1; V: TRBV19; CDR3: CASSDRDRVIMRDQPQHF; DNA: TGTGCCAGTAGCGATCGGGACAGGGTAATAATGCGGGATCAGCCCCAGCATTTT
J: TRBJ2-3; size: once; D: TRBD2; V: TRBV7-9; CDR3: CASSSERGNTDTQYF; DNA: TGTGCCAGCAGCTCCGAGCGGGGGAACACAGATACGCAGTATTTT
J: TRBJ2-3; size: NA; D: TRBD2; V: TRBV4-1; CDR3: CASSQDPGLALSTDTQYF; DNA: TGCGCCAGCAGCCAAGATCCGGGACTAGCGCTCAGCACAGATACGCAGTATTTT
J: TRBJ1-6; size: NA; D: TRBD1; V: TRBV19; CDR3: CASKPGQDNSPLHF; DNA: TGTGCCAGTAAACCGGGACAGGACAATTCACCCCTCCACTTT
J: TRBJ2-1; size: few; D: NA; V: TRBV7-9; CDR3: CASSPRGEQFF; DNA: TGTGCCAGCAGCCCCCGGGGTGAGCAGTTCTTC
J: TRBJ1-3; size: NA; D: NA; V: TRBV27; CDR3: CASSSAGGNTIYF; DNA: TGTGCCAGCAGTTCCGCGGGAGGAAACACCATATATTTT
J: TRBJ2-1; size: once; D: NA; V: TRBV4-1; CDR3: CASSQDTAHNEQFF; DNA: TGCGCCAGCAGCCAAGATACAGCTCACAATGAGCAGTTCTTC